This T cell receptor (beta chain) came from a study of control samples from healthy donors and cancer patients. Libraries were prepared by immunoSEQ multiplex PCR; TCRdb keeps only in-frame clonotypes and omits some of them. The table includes around 30,000 clones, roughly nine tenths detected once. The sequence was collected from a woman in her forties with lung cancer. Sequenced sample: PBMCs.

The CDR3 region is CASSPGGDLRREKLFF. As DNA, the CDR3 is TGTGCCAGCAGTCCCGGAGGGGACTTAAGACGGGAAAAACTGTTTTTT. The chain combines TRBV27 with TRBJ1-4, with D possibly matching TRBD1 (5 bases). This CDR3 contains 16 residues. CDR1 is MNHEY and CDR2 is SMNVEV in the germline V gene (reference sequence). V lost 5 bases and J lost 8, with 21 bases in between.